This TCR beta chain was obtained from a study of cytomegalovirus exposure and HLA in healthy donors. In the study overall: Sequencing of about 179 million T cells in an earlier analysis found around 120 million unique TCR beta sequences.

About this clone: Antigen specificity is unknown.

The study's findings and limits: 164 TCR beta chains were listed as cytomegalovirus-associated. Presence/absence comparisons presumed near-even sequencing depth among donors. Most CMV-associated TCR beta chains appeared HLA-restricted in a later analysis.

PCR used 60 Vbeta primers and 13 Jbeta primers. Method: immunoSEQ multiplex PCR; TCRdb's copy keeps in-frame clones and lacks some. Of 150,000 to 200,000 clones listed, around 76% were seen once; the top ten hold approximately 1%. The V segment lost 4 bases and the J segment 2 bases; nucleotides outside the gene matches: 8. The germline V gene has CDR1 SGDLS and CDR2 YYNGEE. The CDR3 is made up of 16 amino acids. The chain joins TRBV9 to TRBJ2-3; 9 bases are a match to TRBD2. This sequence originates from a woman aged 35 to 49 in good health and CMV-seronegative. The source material was PBMCs. The CDR3 bases are TGTGCCAGCAGCAGTGGACTAGCGTGGTCCACAGATACGCAGTATTTT. Residues: CASSSGLAWSTDTQYF.